The 9 T cell receptor beta chains below were found in one sample sequenced in a study of blood T cells in healthy people across ages. Together with a sample-barcoded 5' primer, a J-beta primer mix was included in a second PCR lasting about 6 to 11 cycles. TCRdb fed the 5' RACE reads into MiXCR, producing one record per CDR3 protein. The data contain 1.5 million to 2 million distinct CDR3 sequences, roughly 28% of them singletons. Sequencing used blood. These receptors were taken from a woman younger than 45 in good health.

The chain is built from TRBV6-6 and TRBJ1-6; 7 positions agree with TRBD1. This CDR3 region has 15 residues. V lost 6 bases, J lost 0 bases, and 2 bases stayed unmatched. The germline gives CDR1 MNHNY, CDR2 SVGAGI (reference sequence). CDR3 residues: CASRTGSSYNSPLHF. In DNA, the CDR3 is TGTGCCAGCAGGACAGGGAGCTCCTATAATTCACCCCTCCACTTT.

V and J are TRBV14 and TRBJ2-5; a weak D match, TRBD2 (5 bases). The CDR3 contains 14 residues. From germline, CDR1 is SGHDN and CDR2 FVKESK. The V gene lost 5 bases and the J gene lost 5 bases, with 15 bases spanning the gap. This chain's CDR3 is CASSSPTRGETQYF. For the CDR3, the DNA is TGTGCCAGCAGCTCTCCAACAAGAGGGGAGACCCAGTACTTC.

This clonotype appeared a few times. Relative to the germline gene, one junction end is altered; a read error may explain this. The chain combines TRBV12-3 or TRBV12-4 with TRBJ2-3, with a possible D match to TRBD1 (5 bases). CDR3 length: 14 residues. The CDR3 spells CASSLRTSTDAQYF. The CDR3 region has the DNA TGTGCCAGCAGTTTACGGACAAGCACAGATGCGCAGTATTTT.

At least ten counts were recorded for this clonotype. J is TRBJ2-4 and V is TRBV29-1; TRBD1 aligns across 8 bases. The germline CDR1 and CDR2 sequences are SQVTM and ANQGSEA. The CDR3 has 16 amino acids. Trimming took 0 bases from V and 4 from J; bases not matched to a gene: 8. CDR3 sequence: CSVEDPARGPKNIQYF. The CDR3 DNA reads as TGCAGCGTTGAAGACCCGGCCAGGGGGCCTAAAAACATTCAGTACTTC.

There are a few counts of this clonotype. The junction shows a germline mismatch at one end, possibly a read error. The chain joins TRBV7-9 to TRBJ2-7, with unresolved D. Germline loops: CDR1 SEHNR, CDR2 FQNEAQ (reference sequence). This CDR3 is 11 amino acids long. This CDR3 is CAGSFRDEQYF. In DNA, the CDR3 is TGTGCCGGCAGCTTTAGAGACGAGCAGTACTTC.

Of note for this clonotype: A single base separates this from a much larger clone, so it may be a read error. The genes are TRBV7-9 and TRBJ2-5, with TRBD2 identical over 7 bases. V shed 2 bases, J shed 5 bases, and the junction held 20 bases outside the gene matches. The CDR3 extends over 19 amino acids. CDR1 is SEHNR, CDR2 FQNEAQ, per germline (reference sequence). CDR3 in amino acids: CASSLFVLVGGTGLETQYF. CDR3 DNA: TGTGCCAGCAGCTTATTCGTACTAGTGGGAGGGACCGGTTTGGAGACCCAGTACTTC. Together with reference TRBV7-9 and TRBJ2-5, the CDR3 gives the full variable domain: DTGVSQNPRHKITKRGQNVTFRCDPISEHNRLYWYRQTLGQGPEFLTYFQNEAQLEKSRLLSDRFSAERPKGSFSTLEIQRTEQGDSAMYLCASSLFVLVGGTGLETQYFGPGTRLLVL.

The CDR3 reads CASSLVAGGTYNEQFF. CDR3 DNA sequence: TGTGCCAGCAGTTTAGTAGCGGGCGGTACCTACAATGAGCAGTTCTTC. The chain uses TRBV12-3 or TRBV12-4 and TRBJ2-1, with TRBD2 matching 7 bases. J gave up 2 bases and V 1 base, and 5 bases lay outside the gene matches. This CDR3 contains 16 residues.

Only a few counts were recorded for this clonotype. The chain couples TRBV19 to TRBJ2-7, with no clear D. This CDR3 is 13 amino acids long. Deletions cut 3 bases from V and 2 bases from J, with 8 bases between. In germline, CDR1 is LNHDA, CDR2 SQIVND (reference sequence). For the CDR3, the DNA is TGTGCCAGTAGTATCCGGGTCACCTACGAGCAGTACTTC. Amino acids: CASSIRVTYEQYF.

The rearrangement joins TRBV6-6 to TRBJ2-7; 9 bases line up with TRBD1. Germline trimming cut 5 bases from V and 7 bases from J; bases unmatched to any gene: 15. Germline values: CDR1 MNHNY, CDR2 SVGAGI (reference sequence). This CDR3 has 16 residues. The chain's CDR3 is CASSNGAGRGTGEQYF. The DNA of the CDR3 is TGTGCCAGCAGTAACGGGGCCGGGCGGGGGACAGGGGAGCAGTACTTC.